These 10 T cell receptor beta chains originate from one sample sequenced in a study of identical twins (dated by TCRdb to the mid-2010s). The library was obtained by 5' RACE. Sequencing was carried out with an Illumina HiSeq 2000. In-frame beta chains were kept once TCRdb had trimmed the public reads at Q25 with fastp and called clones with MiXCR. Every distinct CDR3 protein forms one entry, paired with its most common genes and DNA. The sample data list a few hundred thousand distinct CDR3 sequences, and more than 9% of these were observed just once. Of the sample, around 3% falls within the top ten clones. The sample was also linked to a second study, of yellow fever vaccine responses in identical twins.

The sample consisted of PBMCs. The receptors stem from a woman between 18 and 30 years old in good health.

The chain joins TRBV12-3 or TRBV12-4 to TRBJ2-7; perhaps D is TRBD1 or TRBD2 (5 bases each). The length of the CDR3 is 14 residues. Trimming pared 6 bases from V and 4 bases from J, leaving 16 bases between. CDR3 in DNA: TGTGCCAGCAGAGCCGGGACGGACCCTTACGAGCAGTACTTC. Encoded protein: CASRAGTDPYEQYF.

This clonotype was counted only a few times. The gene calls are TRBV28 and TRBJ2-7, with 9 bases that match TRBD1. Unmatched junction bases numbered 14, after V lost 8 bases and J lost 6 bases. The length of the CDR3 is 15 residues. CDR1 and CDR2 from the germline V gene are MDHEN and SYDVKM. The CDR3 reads CASQSRDRAFGEQYF. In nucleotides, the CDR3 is TGTGCCAGCCAAAGCCGGGACAGGGCGTTCGGCGAGCAGTACTTC. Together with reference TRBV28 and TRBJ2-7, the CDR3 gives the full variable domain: DVKVTQSSRYLVKRTGEKVFLECVQDMDHENMFWYRQDPGLGLRLIYFSYDVKMKEKGDIPEGYSVSREKKERFSLILESASTNQTSMYLCASQSRDRAFGEQYFGPGTRLTVT.

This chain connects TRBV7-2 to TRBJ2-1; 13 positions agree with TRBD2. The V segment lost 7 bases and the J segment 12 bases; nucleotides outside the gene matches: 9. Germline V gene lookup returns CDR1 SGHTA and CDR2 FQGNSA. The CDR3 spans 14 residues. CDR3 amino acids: CASTGLAGALGQFF. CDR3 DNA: TGTGCCAGCACAGGACTAGCGGGAGCGTTGGGGCAGTTCTTC.

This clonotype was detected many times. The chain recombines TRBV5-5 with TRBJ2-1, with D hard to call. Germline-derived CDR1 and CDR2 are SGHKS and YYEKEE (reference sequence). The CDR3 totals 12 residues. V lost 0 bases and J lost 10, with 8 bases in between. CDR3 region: CASSLANREQFF. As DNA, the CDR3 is TGTGCCAGCAGCTTGGCCAACCGGGAGCAGTTCTTC.

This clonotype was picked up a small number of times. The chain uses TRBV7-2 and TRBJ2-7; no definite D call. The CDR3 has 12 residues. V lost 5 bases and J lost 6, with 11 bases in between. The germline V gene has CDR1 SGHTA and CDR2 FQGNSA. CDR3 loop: CASSQPVGEQYF. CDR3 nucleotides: TGTGCCAGCAGCCAGCCCGTGGGCGAGCAGTACTTC.

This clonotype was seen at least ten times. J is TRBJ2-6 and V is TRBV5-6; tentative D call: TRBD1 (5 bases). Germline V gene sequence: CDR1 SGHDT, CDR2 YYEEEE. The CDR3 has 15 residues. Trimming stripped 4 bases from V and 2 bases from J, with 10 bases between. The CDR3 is CASSRTGTGANVLTF. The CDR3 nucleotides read TGTGCCAGCAGCCGAACAGGTACTGGGGCCAACGTCCTGACTTTC.

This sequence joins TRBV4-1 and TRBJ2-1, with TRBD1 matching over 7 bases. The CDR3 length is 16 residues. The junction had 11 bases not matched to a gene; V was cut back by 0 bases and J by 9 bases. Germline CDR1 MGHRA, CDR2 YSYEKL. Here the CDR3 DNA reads TGCGCCAGCAGCCAAGACCCCGGACAGGTGTACGGTGAGCAGTTCTTC. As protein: CASSQDPGQVYGEQFF.

The CDR3 sequence is CASSYSYRDSQFF. CDR3 in DNA: TGTGCCAGCAGTTACTCTTACCGGGATTCCCAGTTCTTC. The chain links TRBV6-5 to TRBJ2-1; D is possibly TRBD2 (5 bases). The V end was cut by 0 bases, the J end by 13 bases, with 13 bases between. CDR3 length: 13 amino acids. Per germline, CDR1 MNHEY and CDR2 SVGAGI.

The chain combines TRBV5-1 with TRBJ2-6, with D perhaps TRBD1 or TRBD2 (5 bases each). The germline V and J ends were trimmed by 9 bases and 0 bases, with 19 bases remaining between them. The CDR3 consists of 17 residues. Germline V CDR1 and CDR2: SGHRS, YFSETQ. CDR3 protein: CATSSGTSYSGANVLTF. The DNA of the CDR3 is TGCGCCACTTCCTCCGGGACGTCTTACTCTGGGGCCAACGTCCTGACTTTC.

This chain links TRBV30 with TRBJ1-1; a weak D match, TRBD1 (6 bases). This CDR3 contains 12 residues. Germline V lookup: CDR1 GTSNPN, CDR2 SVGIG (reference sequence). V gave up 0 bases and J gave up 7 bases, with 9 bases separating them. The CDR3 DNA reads TGTGCCTGGAGTGTTCGGGACATTGAAGCTTTCTTT. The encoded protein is CAWSVRDIEAFF.